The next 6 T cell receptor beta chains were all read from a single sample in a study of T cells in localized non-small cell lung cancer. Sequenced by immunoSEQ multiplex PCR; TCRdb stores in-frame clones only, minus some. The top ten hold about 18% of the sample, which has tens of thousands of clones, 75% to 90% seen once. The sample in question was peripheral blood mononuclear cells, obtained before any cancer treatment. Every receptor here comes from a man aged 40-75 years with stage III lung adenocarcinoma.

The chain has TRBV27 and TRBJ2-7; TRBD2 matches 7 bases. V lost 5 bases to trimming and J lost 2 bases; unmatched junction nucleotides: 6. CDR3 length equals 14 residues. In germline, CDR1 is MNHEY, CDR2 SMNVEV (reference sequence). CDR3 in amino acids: CASSSGMKPYEQYF. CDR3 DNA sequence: TGTGCCAGCAGTAGCGGGATGAAACCCTACGAGCAGTACTTC.

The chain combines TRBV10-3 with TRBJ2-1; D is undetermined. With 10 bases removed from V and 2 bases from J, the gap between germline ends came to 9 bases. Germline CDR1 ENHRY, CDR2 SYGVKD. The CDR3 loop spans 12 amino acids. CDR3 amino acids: CASGGTYNEQFF. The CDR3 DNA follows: TGTGCCAGCGGTGGTACCTACAATGAGCAGTTCTTC.

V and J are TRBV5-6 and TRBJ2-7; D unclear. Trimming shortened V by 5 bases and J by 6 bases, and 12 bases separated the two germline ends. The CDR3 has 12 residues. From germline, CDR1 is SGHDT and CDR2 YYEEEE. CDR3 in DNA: TGTGCCAGCAGAAGGGCCGGCGCCGAGCAGTACTTC. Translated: CASRRAGAEQYF.

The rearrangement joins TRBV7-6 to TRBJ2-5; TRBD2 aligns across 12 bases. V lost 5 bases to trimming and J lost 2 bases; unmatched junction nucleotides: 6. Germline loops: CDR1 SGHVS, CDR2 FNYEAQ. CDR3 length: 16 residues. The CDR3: CASSGGTSGYQETQYF. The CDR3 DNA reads TGTGCCAGCAGCGGCGGGACTAGCGGGTATCAAGAGACCCAGTACTTC.

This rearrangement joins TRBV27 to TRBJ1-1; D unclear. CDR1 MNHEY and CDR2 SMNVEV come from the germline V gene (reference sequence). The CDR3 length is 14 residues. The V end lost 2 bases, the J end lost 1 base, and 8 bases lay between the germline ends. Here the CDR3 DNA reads TGTGCCAGCAGTTTAGACGGAGGGAACACTGAAGCTTTCTTT. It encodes CASSLDGGNTEAFF.

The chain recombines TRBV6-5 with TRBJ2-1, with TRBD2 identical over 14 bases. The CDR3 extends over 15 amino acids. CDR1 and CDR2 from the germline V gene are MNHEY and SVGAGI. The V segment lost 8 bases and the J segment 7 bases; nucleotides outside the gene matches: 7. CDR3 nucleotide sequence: TGTGCCAGCGGCCTGACTAGCGGGGGGGCAAATGAGCAGTTCTTC. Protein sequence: CASGLTSGGANEQFF.